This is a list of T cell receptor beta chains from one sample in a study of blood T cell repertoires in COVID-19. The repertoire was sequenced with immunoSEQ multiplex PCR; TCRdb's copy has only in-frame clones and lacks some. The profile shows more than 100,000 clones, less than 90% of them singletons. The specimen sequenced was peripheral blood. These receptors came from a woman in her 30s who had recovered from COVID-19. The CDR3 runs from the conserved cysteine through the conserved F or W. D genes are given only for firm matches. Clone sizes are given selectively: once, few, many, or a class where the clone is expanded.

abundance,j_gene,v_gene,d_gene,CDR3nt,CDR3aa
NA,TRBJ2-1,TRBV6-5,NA,TGTGCCAGCAGTTCCCGGACTCCCTACAATGAGCAGTTCTTC,CASSSRTPYNEQFF
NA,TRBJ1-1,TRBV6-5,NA,TGTGCCAGCAGTTCCAAGGGAGGGGCCGACGACACTGAAGCTTTCTTT,CASSSKGGADDTEAFF
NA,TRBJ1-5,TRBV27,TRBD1,TGTGCCAGCAGTTCGAGACAGGGGGCTGTAGAGCCCCAGCATTTT,CASSSRQGAVEPQHF
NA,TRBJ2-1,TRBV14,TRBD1,TGTGCCAGCAGCCATTCCGGGACAGGGGGTAATGAGCAGTTCTTC,CASSHSGTGGNEQFF
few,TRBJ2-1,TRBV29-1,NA,TGCAGCGCTACACGACTAGGTCCCAGATCCAATGAGCAGTTCTTC,CSATRLGPRSNEQFF
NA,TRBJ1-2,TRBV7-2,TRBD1,TGTGCCAGCAGCCGACAGGGGTATAGTGGCTACACCTTC,CASSRQGYSGYTF
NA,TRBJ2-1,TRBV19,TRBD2,TGTGCCAGTAGTATGGTACTAGCGGGGCCCGAAGGCGAGCAGTTCTTC,CASSMVLAGPEGEQFF
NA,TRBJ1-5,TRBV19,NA,TGTGCCAGTAGTACCCCTCAGGGGAGCTACAATCAGCCCCAGCATTTT,CASSTPQGSYNQPQHF
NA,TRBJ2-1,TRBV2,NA,TGTGCCAGCAGTCTCAATGAGCAGTTCTTC,CASSLNEQFF
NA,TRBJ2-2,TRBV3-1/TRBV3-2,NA,TGTGCCAGCAGCCAAACTAGTGGGGCCGGGGAGCTGTTTTTT,CASSQTSGAGELFF